This section outlines one T cell receptor beta chain sequence together with its context. Its specificity is not known. Trimming took 6 bases from V and 3 from J, leaving 12 bases between them. The CDR3 totals 12 residues. From germline, CDR1 is DFQATT and CDR2 SNEGSKA (reference sequence). These data belong to a study of identical twins. Study results and caveats: For cord blood, abundant beta clonotypes had fewer insertions, unlike memory repertoires, which showed none.

All donors comprised healthy Caucasians. Unique molecular identifiers were in the cDNA, with template-switch universal primer binding. TCRdb re-derived calls from the 5' RACE reads in MiXCR, one entry per CDR3 protein. The profile shows 550,000 to 700,000 distinct CDR3 sequences, approximately 10% of them singletons. These data were also filed under a second study, of yellow fever vaccine responses in identical twins.

This TCR was sampled from a woman younger than 35 in good health. This sequence joins TRBV20-1 and TRBJ2-7; D is unresolved. Source material: PBMCs. The DNA for the CDR3 is TGCAGTGCCCTAGACGGCCTCTACGAGCAGTACTTC. Its translation is CSALDGLYEQYF.